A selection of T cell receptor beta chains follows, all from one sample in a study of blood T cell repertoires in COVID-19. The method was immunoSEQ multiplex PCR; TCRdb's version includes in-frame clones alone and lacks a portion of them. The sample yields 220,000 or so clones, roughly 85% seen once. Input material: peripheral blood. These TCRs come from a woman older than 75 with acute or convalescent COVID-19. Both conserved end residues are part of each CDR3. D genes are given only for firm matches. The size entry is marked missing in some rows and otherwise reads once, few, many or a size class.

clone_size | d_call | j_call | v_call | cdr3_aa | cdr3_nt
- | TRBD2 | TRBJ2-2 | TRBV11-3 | CASSPRVAGDWSTGELFF | TGTGCCAGCAGCCCTCGGGTAGCGGGGGACTGGAGCACCGGGGAGCTGTTTTTT
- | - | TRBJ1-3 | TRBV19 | CASSISGFGNTIYF | TGTGCCAGTAGTATTTCAGGGTTTGGAAACACCATATATTTT
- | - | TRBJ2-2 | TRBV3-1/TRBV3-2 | CASSQRRRPTGELFF | TGTGCCAGCAGCCAAAGGCGGAGGCCCACCGGGGAGCTGTTTTTT
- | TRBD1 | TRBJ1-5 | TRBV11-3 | CASSPGGANQPQHF | TGTGCCAGCAGCCCAGGGGGCGCAAATCAGCCCCAGCATTTT
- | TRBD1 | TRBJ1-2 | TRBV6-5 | CASSYGATGDSGYTF | TGTGCCAGCAGTTACGGGGCTACAGGGGACTCAGGCTACACCTTC
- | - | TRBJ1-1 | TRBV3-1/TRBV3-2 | CASSQAQMNTEAFF | TGTGCCAGCAGCCAAGCACAGATGAACACTGAAGCTTTCTTT
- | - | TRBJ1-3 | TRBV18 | CASSPPRGRGNTIYF | TGTGCCAGCTCACCACCGAGGGGGAGAGGAAACACCATATATTTT
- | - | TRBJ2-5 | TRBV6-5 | CASKPRRQETQYF | TGTGCCAGCAAACCCCGCAGGCAAGAGACCCAGTACTTC
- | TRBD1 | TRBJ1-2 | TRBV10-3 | CATRTDRSDGYTF | TGTGCGACGAGAACGGACAGGTCAGATGGCTACACCTTC
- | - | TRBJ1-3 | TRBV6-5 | CASSGSTTSGNTIYF | TGTGCCAGCAGCGGGAGTACGACCTCTGGAAACACCATATATTTT
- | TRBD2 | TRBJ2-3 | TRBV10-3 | CAITEGLAETDTQYF | TGTGCCATCACCGAGGGACTAGCGGAAACAGATACGCAGTATTTT
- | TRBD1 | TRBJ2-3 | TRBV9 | CASSATGGDTQYF | TGTGCCAGCAGCGCGACAGGGGGGGATACGCAGTATTTT
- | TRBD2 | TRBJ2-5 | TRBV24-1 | CATSEALAGGQGETQYF | TGTGCCACCAGTGAGGCGTTAGCGGGGGGGCAAGGGGAGACCCAGTACTTC
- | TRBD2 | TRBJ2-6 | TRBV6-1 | CASSERGAGANVLTF | TGTGCCAGCAGTGAACGGGGGGCTGGGGCCAACGTCCTGACTTTC
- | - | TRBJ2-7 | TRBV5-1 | CASSFDLGRGLFF | TGCGCCAGCAGCTTCGACTTAGGGCGAGGACTATTCTTC
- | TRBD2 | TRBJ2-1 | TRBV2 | CASSRDYNPNEQFF | TGTGCCAGCAGCCGGGACTATAACCCAAATGAGCAGTTCTTC
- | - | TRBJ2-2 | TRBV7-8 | CASSLRAQGLPTGELFF | TGTGCCAGCAGCTTACGCGCGCAGGGCCTTCCCACCGGGGAGCTGTTTTTT
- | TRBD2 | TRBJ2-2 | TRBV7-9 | CASSRLAGGYTGELFF | TGTGCCAGCAGCCGACTAGCGGGGGGGTACACCGGGGAGCTGTTTTTT
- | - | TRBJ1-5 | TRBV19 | CASSREVGGPQHF | TGTGCCAGTAGTCGAGAGGTAGGGGGGCCCCAGCATTTT
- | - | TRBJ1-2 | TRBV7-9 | CASSSSRGTSNYGYTF | TGTGCCAGCAGCTCATCCCGGGGTACTTCCAACTATGGCTACACCTTC
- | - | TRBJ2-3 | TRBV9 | CASSPRWGSSTDTQYF | TGTGCCAGCAGCCCCCGTTGGGGCAGCTCCACAGATACGCAGTATTTT
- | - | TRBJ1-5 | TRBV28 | CASSLTTGGSQPQHF | TGTGCCAGCAGCCTTACGACAGGAGGAAGTCAGCCCCAGCATTTT
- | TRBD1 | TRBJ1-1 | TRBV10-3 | CAISGQGNMNTEAFF | TGTGCCATCAGTGGACAGGGGAACATGAACACTGAAGCTTTCTTT
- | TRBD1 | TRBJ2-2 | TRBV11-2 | CASSLVVDRRTGELFF | TGTGCCAGCAGCTTAGTGGTGGACAGGAGGACCGGGGAGCTGTTTTTT
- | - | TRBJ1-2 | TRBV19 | CASSISAGAGYGYTF | TGTGCCAGTAGTATATCCGCAGGGGCTGGCTATGGCTACACCTTC
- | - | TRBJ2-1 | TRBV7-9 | CASTGAPYNEQFF | TGTGCCAGCACGGGGGCACCTTACAATGAGCAGTTCTTC
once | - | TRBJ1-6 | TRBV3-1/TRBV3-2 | CASSQGGYNSPLHF | TGTGCCAGCAGCCAAGGAGGATATAATTCACCCCTCCACTTT
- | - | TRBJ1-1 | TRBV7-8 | CASSMLQGPGTEAFF | TGTGCCAGCAGCATGCTACAGGGCCCCGGCACTGAAGCTTTCTTT
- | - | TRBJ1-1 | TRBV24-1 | CATSDEARSEAFF | TGTGCCACCAGTGATGAGGCTAGGTCTGAAGCTTTCTTT
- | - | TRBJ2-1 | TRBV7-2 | CASSLDPGPSYNEQFF | TGTGCCAGCAGCCTTGACCCAGGCCCTTCCTACAATGAGCAGTTCTTC
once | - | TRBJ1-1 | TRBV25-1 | CASSLNPPGVNTKAFF | TGTGCCAGCAGTCTAAACCCCCCAGGGGTCAACACTAAAGCTTTCTTT
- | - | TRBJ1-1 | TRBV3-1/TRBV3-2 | CASSQVSNTEAFF | TGTGCCAGCAGCCAAGTGAGTAACACTGAAGCTTTCTTT
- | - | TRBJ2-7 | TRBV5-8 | CASSRSGTSMGGYEQYF | TGTGCCAGCAGCCGATCCGGGACATCAATGGGCGGCTACGAGCAGTACTTC
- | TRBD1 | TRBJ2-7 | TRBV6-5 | CASLDRDREQYF | TGTGCCAGCCTTGACAGGGACCGCGAGCAGTACTTC
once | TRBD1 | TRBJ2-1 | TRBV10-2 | CASRPGTGPYEQFF | TGCGCCAGCAGACCCGGGACAGGGCCCTATGAGCAGTTCTTC
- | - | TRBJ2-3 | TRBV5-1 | CASSLIVSSSTDTQYF | TGCGCCAGCAGCTTGATTGTCTCCTCTAGCACAGATACGCAGTATTTT
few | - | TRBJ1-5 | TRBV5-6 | CASSTREGSGNQPQHF | TGTGCCAGCAGCACCAGGGAGGGGTCGGGCAATCAGCCCCAGCATTTT
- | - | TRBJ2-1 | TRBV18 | CASSPLEGARYEQFF | TGTGCCAGCTCACCTTTGGAGGGGGCCCGCTATGAGCAGTTCTTC
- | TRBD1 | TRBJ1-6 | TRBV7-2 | CASSLGRGAKSSYNSPLHF | TGTGCCAGCAGCTTGGGCAGGGGGGCGAAGAGCTCCTATAATTCACCCCTCCACTTT
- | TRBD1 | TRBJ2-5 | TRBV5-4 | CASSAGDRATQVTQYF | TGTGCCAGCAGCGCCGGGGACAGGGCGACCCAGGTGACCCAGTACTTC
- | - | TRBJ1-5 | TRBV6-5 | CASRLPGDNQPQHF | TGTGCCAGTAGACTGCCGGGAGACAATCAGCCCCAGCATTTT
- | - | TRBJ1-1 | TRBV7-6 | CASSKTFGDTEAFF | TGTGCCAGCAGCAAAACCTTCGGGGACACTGAAGCTTTCTTT
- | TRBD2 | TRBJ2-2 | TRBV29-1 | CSVPGLAGGNTGELFF | TGCAGCGTTCCGGGACTAGCGGGGGGAAACACCGGGGAGCTGTTTTTT
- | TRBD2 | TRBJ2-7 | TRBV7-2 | CASSLGLAGYEQYF | TGTGCCAGCAGTCTTGGACTAGCGGGGTACGAGCAGTACTTC
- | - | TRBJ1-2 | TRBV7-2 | CASSLGGGQGGYGYTF | TGTGCCAGCAGCTTAGGGGGTGGGCAGGGCGGCTATGGCTACACCTTC
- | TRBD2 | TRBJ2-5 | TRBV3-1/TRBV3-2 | CASSTPRTRGETQYF | TGTGCCAGCAGTACCCCCCGGACTAGAGGGGAGACCCAGTACTTC
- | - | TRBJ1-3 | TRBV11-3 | CASSGLRNTIYF | TGTGCCAGCAGCGGACTAAGAAACACCATATATTTT
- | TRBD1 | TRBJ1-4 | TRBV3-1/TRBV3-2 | CASSPLTGSNEKLFF | TGTGCCAGCAGCCCCCTGACAGGGTCTAATGAAAAACTGTTTTTT
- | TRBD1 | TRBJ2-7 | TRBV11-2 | CASTPGQGAYEQYF | TGTGCCAGCACCCCGGGACAGGGGGCCTACGAGCAGTACTTC
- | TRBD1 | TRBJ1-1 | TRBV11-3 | CASSLHGTGAGEAFF | TGTGCCAGCAGCTTGCATGGGACAGGGGCCGGTGAAGCTTTCTTT
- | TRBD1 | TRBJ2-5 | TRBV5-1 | CASSLAGQGVKTETQYF | TGCGCCAGCAGCTTGGCGGGCCAGGGGGTTAAAACCGAGACCCAGTACTTC
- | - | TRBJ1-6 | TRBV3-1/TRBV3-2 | CASKPGGGAGNSPLHF | TGTGCCAGCAAACCGGGCGGGGGCGCGGGGAATTCACCCCTCCACTTT
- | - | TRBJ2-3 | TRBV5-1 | CASSLGLVGSTDTQYF | TGCGCCAGCAGCTTGGGGCTAGTCGGGAGCACAGATACGCAGTATTTT
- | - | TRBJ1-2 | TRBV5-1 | CASSLEGGTTYGYTF | TGCGCCAGCAGCTTGGAGGGGGGGACAACCTATGGCTACACCTTC
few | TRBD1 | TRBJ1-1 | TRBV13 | CASSIYRGQGEAFF | TGTGCCAGCAGCATTTACAGGGGGCAGGGTGAAGCTTTCTTT